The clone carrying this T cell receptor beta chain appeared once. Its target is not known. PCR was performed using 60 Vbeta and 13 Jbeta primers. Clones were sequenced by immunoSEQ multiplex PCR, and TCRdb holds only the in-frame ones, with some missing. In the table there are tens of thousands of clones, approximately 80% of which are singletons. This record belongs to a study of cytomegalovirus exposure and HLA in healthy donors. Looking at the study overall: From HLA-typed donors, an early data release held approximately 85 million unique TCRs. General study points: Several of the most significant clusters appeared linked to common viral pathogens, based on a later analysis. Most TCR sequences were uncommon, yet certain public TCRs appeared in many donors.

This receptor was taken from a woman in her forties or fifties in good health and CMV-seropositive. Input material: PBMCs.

Here the CDR3 reads CASRRGDRDSNEQFF. The CDR3 DNA is TGTGCCAGCAGGAGGGGAGACAGGGATTCGAATGAGCAGTTCTTC. The J gene is TRBJ2-1, the V gene TRBV6-5; TRBD1 aligns across 7 bases. The CDR3 covers 15 residues. Trimming cost V 6 bases and J 7 bases; bases outside gene matches: 12. The germline CDR1 and CDR2 sequences are MNHEY and SVGAGI.